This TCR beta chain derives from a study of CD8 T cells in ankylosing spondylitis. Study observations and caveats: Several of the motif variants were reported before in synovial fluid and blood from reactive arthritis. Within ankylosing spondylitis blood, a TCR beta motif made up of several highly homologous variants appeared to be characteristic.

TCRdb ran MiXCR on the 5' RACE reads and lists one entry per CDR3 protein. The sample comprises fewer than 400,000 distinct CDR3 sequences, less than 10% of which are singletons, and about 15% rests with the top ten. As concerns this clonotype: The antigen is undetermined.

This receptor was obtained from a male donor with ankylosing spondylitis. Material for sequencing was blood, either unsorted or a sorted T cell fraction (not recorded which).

The CDR3 loop is CASSLGYRGSKNTEAFF. Written as DNA, the CDR3 is TGTGCCAGCAGTCTGGGCTACAGGGGGTCCAAGAACACTGAAGCTTTCTTT. The genes are TRBV27 and TRBJ1-1, with 8 bases aligning to TRBD1. The germline CDR1 and CDR2 sequences are MNHEY and SMNVEV (reference sequence). V gave up 5 bases and J gave up 1 base; unmatched junction bases: 12. This CDR3 is 17 amino acids long.